The 5 T cell receptor beta chains in this list originate from one sample, sequenced in a study of T cell responses to AZD1222 COVID-19 vaccine. The repertoire was sequenced with immunoSEQ multiplex PCR; TCRdb's copy has only in-frame clones and lacks some. The sample yields roughly 50,000 clones, roughly 90% seen once. Source: peripheral blood, taken 28 days after the second AZD1222 dose. These TCRs come from an adult who received the AZD1222 COVID-19 vaccine.

This clone was recorded only once. The J gene is TRBJ2-1, the V gene TRBV6-5, with TRBD1 as a possible D gene (5 bases). Trimming pared 2 bases from V and 12 bases from J, leaving 17 bases between. This CDR3 is built from 14 residues. Looked up from germline, CDR1 is MNHEY and CDR2 is SVGAGI. The CDR3 region is CASSYQGPYYGQFF. CDR3 nucleotide sequence: TGTGCCAGCAGTTACCAGGGCCCCTATTATGGGCAGTTCTTC.

This clone appeared a single time. The J gene is TRBJ1-4, the V gene TRBV4-1; 8 bases align to TRBD1. Germline CDR1 and CDR2: MGHRA and YSYEKL. V shed 1 base, J shed 7 bases, and the junction held 5 bases outside the gene matches. This CDR3 is built from 15 residues. The CDR3 protein is CASSQGDRGGEKLFF. DNA of the CDR3: TGCGCCAGCAGCCAAGGAGACAGGGGCGGTGAAAAACTGTTTTTT.

The chain couples TRBV7-8 to TRBJ1-3; D not resolved. The CDR3 totals 15 residues. The V and J ends lost 0 bases and 0 bases respectively, with 6 bases between them. The germline CDR1 and CDR2 sequences are SGHVS and FQNEAQ. This CDR3 is CASSLALLSGNTIYF. CDR3 nucleotide sequence: TGTGCCAGCAGCTTAGCCTTACTCTCTGGAAACACCATATATTTT.

The chain is built from TRBV27 and TRBJ2-1, with 14 bases that match TRBD2. Trimming at V came to 6 bases and at J to 7 bases, leaving 5 bases not matched to a gene. Per germline, CDR1 MNHEY and CDR2 SMNVEV (reference sequence). This CDR3 comprises 15 residues. The CDR3 loop reads CASRTSGGAGNEQFF. The CDR3 region has the DNA TGTGCCAGCAGGACTAGCGGGGGGGCTGGGAATGAGCAGTTCTTC.

The chain is built from TRBV5-1 and TRBJ1-4; tentatively, D is TRBD1 (5 bases). Germline CDR1 reads SGHRS; CDR2 reads YFSETQ. This CDR3 is built from 17 residues. V was pared by 1 base and J by 4 bases, with 17 bases between. CDR3 loop: CASSLYLRTRGNEKLFF. For the CDR3, the DNA is TGCGCCAGCAGCTTGTATTTAAGGACACGGGGTAATGAAAAACTGTTTTTT.